This T cell receptor beta chain was found in a study of blood T cell repertoires in COVID-19. Looking at the study overall: COVID-19 samples, acute and convalescent, were from the United States, Italy and Spain. Sample material is recorded as cDNA or gDNA derived from T cells, B-cell-depleted T cells, or PBMCs.

This CDR3 comprises 14 residues. The V end was cut by 6 bases, the J end by 6 bases, with 12 bases between. Germline CDR1 reads MNHEY; CDR2 reads SVGAGI. Per the original data handling: Nucleated cell number was recorded as an estimate derived from reference gene primer amplification. Clones were sequenced by immunoSEQ multiplex PCR, and TCRdb holds only the in-frame ones, with some missing. The DNA was the basis for D and trimming; V, J and clone size are from that table. Of fewer than 350,000 clones in the sample, roughly 85% were seen once. Sequencing input: peripheral blood. V usage is TRBV6-5 and J usage is TRBJ1-6; weak D call: TRBD1 (6 bases). The receptor was derived from a human donor in a cohort sampled during active COVID-19. CDR3 in amino acids: CASRRDMTNSPLHF. CDR3 sequence (DNA): TGTGCCAGCAGACGGGACATGACTAATTCACCCCTCCACTTT.